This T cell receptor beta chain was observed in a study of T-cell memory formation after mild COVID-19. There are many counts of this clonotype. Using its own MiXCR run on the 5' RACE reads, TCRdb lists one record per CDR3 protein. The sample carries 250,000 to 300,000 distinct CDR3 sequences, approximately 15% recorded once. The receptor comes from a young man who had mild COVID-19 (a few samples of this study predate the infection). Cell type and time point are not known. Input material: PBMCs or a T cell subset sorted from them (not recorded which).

CDR3 in DNA: TGCGCCAGCAGCTTGGGAGGGCTATACTATGGCTACACCTTC. Translation gives CASSLGGLYYGYTF. V gene TRBV5-1 combines with J gene TRBJ1-2; no clear D. There are 14 residues in the CDR3. Germline V gives CDR1 SGHRS, CDR2 YFSETQ. The V end lost 0 bases, the J end lost 3 bases, and 9 bases lay between the germline ends.